A single sample gave rise to the 22 T cell receptor beta chains below, sequenced in a study of blood T cell repertoires in COVID-19. Generated by immunoSEQ multiplex PCR, the TCRdb table keeps only in-frame clones and is missing some. The table lists under 200,000 clones, approximately 91% of them singletons. The sequenced sample was peripheral blood. These receptors all stem from a man aged 70-80 years with active or convalescent COVID-19.

The chain employs TRBV18 and TRBJ2-4; 7 bases are a match to TRBD1. The ends lost 3 bases at V and 1 base at J; junction bases unmatched: 9. The CDR3 is 17 amino acids. Germline V lookup: CDR1 KGHSH, CDR2 LQKENI. For the CDR3, the DNA is TGTGCCAGCTCACCGACAGGGCCTGGTAGGGCCAAAAACATTCAGTACTTC. Protein product: CASSPTGPGRAKNIQYF.

The rearrangement uses TRBV5-1 and TRBJ2-7; the match to TRBD1 covers 10 bases. The CDR3 spans 17 residues. With 2 bases clipped from V and 6 bases from J, the junction kept 14 bases outside the gene matches. Looked up from germline, CDR1 is SGHRS and CDR2 is YFSETQ. The CDR3 DNA reads TGCGCCAGCAGCTTCCGCCAACCCGGGACAGGGGTACGCGAGCAGTACTTC. It yields the protein CASSFRQPGTGVREQYF.

This clone appeared a single time. The chain's CDR3 is CASNPAGTGAYEQYF. In nucleotides, the CDR3 is TGTGCCAGCAACCCCGCCGGGACGGGGGCCTACGAGCAGTACTTC. The chain uses TRBV27 and TRBJ2-7; tentatively, D is TRBD2 (6 bases). CDR3 length equals 15 residues. CDR1 MNHEY and CDR2 SMNVEV come from the germline V gene (reference sequence). Trimming stripped 7 bases from V and 2 bases from J, with 18 bases between.

The rearrangement links TRBV6-5 to TRBJ2-3, with TRBD1 matching 9 bases. Germline assignment: CDR1 MNHEY and CDR2 SVGAGI. The V segment lost 6 bases and the J segment 6 bases; nucleotides outside the gene matches: 4. This CDR3 is built from 13 residues. The CDR3 is CASSTGGEDTQYF. As DNA, the CDR3 is TGTGCCAGCAGCACAGGGGGCGAGGATACGCAGTATTTT.

This chain joins TRBV28 and TRBJ2-2, with TRBD1 matching over 8 bases. Germline V CDR1 and CDR2: MDHEN, SYDVKM. This CDR3 is 15 amino acids long. The junction had 9 bases not matched to a gene; V was cut back by 6 bases and J by 6 bases. In DNA, the CDR3 is TGTGCCAGCAGCCCGACAGGGGACGGATCCGGGGAGCTGTTTTTT. Translation gives CASSPTGDGSGELFF.

This chain links TRBV27 with TRBJ2-2; the D is unclear. The CDR3 spans 17 residues. In germline, CDR1 is MNHEY, CDR2 SMNVEV (reference sequence). The germline V and J ends were trimmed by 5 bases and 3 bases, with 19 bases remaining between them. The CDR3 DNA follows: TGTGCCAGCAGTCCCTCATTTCCCAGGCGCGACACCGGGGAGCTGTTTTTT. Amino acid sequence: CASSPSFPRRDTGELFF.

The genes are TRBV5-1 and TRBJ2-1, with TRBD2 identical over 12 bases. CDR3 length equals 18 residues. The V and J ends lost 3 bases and 3 bases, in that order; junction bases with no gene match: 10. The germline V gene has CDR1 SGHRS and CDR2 YFSETQ. This CDR3 is CASSSGLAGSRYYNEQFF. Here the CDR3 DNA reads TGCGCCAGCAGCTCCGGACTAGCGGGGAGCCGATACTACAATGAGCAGTTCTTC.

This chain joins TRBV28 and TRBJ1-6; 7 nucleotides match TRBD1. CDR3 size: 14 residues. The J segment lost 6 bases and the V segment lost 5 bases, leaving 4 bases of the junction unmatched. Germline V gene sequence: CDR1 MDHEN, CDR2 SYDVKM. CDR3 amino acids: CASSPGTVNSPLHF. The CDR3 coding sequence is TGTGCCAGCAGTCCCGGGACAGTTAATTCACCCCTCCACTTT.

The chain has TRBV28 and TRBJ2-3; TRBD2 aligns across 10 bases. CDR3 size: 16 residues. Per germline, CDR1 MDHEN and CDR2 SYDVKM. V lost 4 bases, J lost 2 bases, and 6 bases stayed unmatched. CDR3 coding DNA: TGTGCCAGCAGTTCCCCTAGCGGGAGTTACACAGATACGCAGTATTTT. Translated, it gives CASSSPSGSYTDTQYF.

V is TRBV19 and J is TRBJ1-5; no clear D gene. Per germline, CDR1 LNHDA and CDR2 SQIVND (reference sequence). This CDR3 region has 14 residues. With 3 bases removed from V and 0 bases from J, the gap between germline ends came to 6 bases. The CDR3 reads CASSIMSSNQPQHF. The CDR3 DNA sequence: TGTGCCAGTAGTATCATGAGTAGCAATCAGCCCCAGCATTTT.

The genes are TRBV7-2 and TRBJ2-3; unclear D gene. Between the trimmed V and J ends, which lost 2 bases and 4 bases, there was a span of 7 bases. The length of the CDR3 is 13 residues. Germline CDR1 reads SGHTA; CDR2 reads FQGNSA. The chain's CDR3 is CASSLWQSDTQYF. CDR3 DNA sequence: TGTGCCAGCAGCTTATGGCAGTCAGATACGCAGTATTTT.

CDR3 residues: CASSESKGWFYGYTF. Here the CDR3 DNA reads TGCGCCAGCAGTGAGTCGAAGGGGTGGTTCTATGGCTACACCTTC. This chain links TRBV10-2 with TRBJ1-2, with a tentative D call TRBD1 (5 bases). Germline V lookup: CDR1 WSHSY, CDR2 SAAADI. The CDR3 runs to 15 residues. Trimming removed 0 bases at V and 4 bases at J, with 12 bases between.

The chain has TRBV19 and TRBJ1-1, with TRBD1 matching over 7 bases. The germline gives CDR1 LNHDA, CDR2 SQIVND (reference sequence). The V and J ends lost 4 bases and 2 bases, in that order; junction bases with no gene match: 7. The CDR3 is made up of 15 amino acids. CDR3 DNA: TGTGCCAGTAGTAACCGACGACAGGGTAACACTGAAGCTTTCTTT. Amino acid sequence: CASSNRRQGNTEAFF.

The V call is TRBV25-1, the J call TRBJ2-2, with a weak D call TRBD2 (6 bases). The length of the CDR3 is 17 residues. V was trimmed by 3 bases and J by 4 bases, leaving 18 bases between them. CDR1 is MGHDK, CDR2 SYGVNS, per germline. CDR3 coding DNA: TGTGCCAGCAGTGAGACCGGCGGGGCCCCTGGCACCGGGGAGCTGTTTTTT. Its protein product is CASSETGGAPGTGELFF.

This clone was seen once. The genes are TRBV18 and TRBJ2-1; 11 bases agree with TRBD2. V lost 2 bases and J lost 6; bases outside the gene matches: 3. The CDR3 has 15 amino acids. Germline values: CDR1 KGHSH, CDR2 LQKENI. The CDR3: CASSPSLAGGNEQFF. Written as DNA, the CDR3 is TGTGCCAGCTCACCATCGCTAGCGGGAGGCAATGAGCAGTTCTTC.

This chain connects TRBV15 to TRBJ2-7; maybe TRBD2 (7 bases). The V gene lost 3 bases and the J gene lost 0 bases, with 12 bases spanning the gap. Germline CDR1 LNHNV, CDR2 YYDKDF (reference sequence). The CDR3 contains 15 residues. The CDR3 protein is CATSSGGGSSYEQYF. The CDR3 DNA reads TGTGCCACCAGCAGTGGGGGGGGCAGCTCCTACGAGCAGTACTTC. The whole variable domain, filled in from reference TRBV15 and TRBJ2-7, reads DAMVIQNPRYQVTQFGKPVTLSCSQTLNHNVMYWYQQKSSQAPKLLFHYYDKDFNNEADTPDNFQSRRPNTSFCFLDIRSPGLGDTAMYLCATSSGGGSSYEQYFGPGTRLTVT.

The rearrangement joins TRBV2 to TRBJ2-3; D remains ambiguous. Germline V gives CDR1 SNHLY, CDR2 FYNNEI. The CDR3 length is 13 residues. The V end was cut by 5 bases, the J end by 4 bases, with 10 bases between. The CDR3 sequence: CASSFMRSDTQYF. The CDR3 DNA reads as TGTGCCAGCAGTTTTATGAGGTCAGATACGCAGTATTTT.

The rearrangement links TRBV5-1 to TRBJ2-1, with a weak D call TRBD2 (6 bases). V lost 2 bases, J lost 13 bases, and 19 bases lay in between. The CDR3 covers 14 residues. Germline V gene sequence: CDR1 SGHRS, CDR2 YFSETQ. Written as DNA, the CDR3 is TGCGCCAGCAGCTTCCGGGGTGCCGGGACTCAACAGTTCTTC. Protein sequence: CASSFRGAGTQQFF. The full variable domain, rest sourced from reference TRBV5-1 and TRBJ2-1, is KAGVTQTPRYLIKTRGQQVTLSCSPISGHRSVSWYQQTPGQGLQFLFEYFSETQRNKGNFPGRFSGRQFSNSRSEMNVSTLELGDSALYLCASSFRGAGTQQFFGPGTRLTVL.

The rearrangement links TRBV5-1 to TRBJ1-2, with a possible D match to TRBD1 (5 bases). Per germline, CDR1 SGHRS and CDR2 YFSETQ. V gave up 5 bases and J gave up 5 bases, with 16 bases separating them. CDR3 size: 14 residues. The CDR3 region is CASRPGLTTYGYTF. In nucleotides, the CDR3 is TGCGCCAGCAGACCGGGACTTACCACGTATGGCTACACCTTC.

This rearrangement joins TRBV4-1 to TRBJ2-7; D is ambiguous. Trimming took 1 base from V and 2 from J, leaving 6 bases between them. CDR3 length equals 13 residues. The germline V gene encodes CDR1 MGHRA and CDR2 YSYEKL. CDR3 DNA: TGCGCCAGCAGCCAAGGGCCGACCTACGAGCAGTACTTC. This codes for CASSQGPTYEQYF.

V gene TRBV7-4 combines with J gene TRBJ2-3, with 7 positions matching TRBD1. CDR1 SGHVT and CDR2 SQSDAQ come from the germline V gene. V was pared by 1 base and J by 1 base, with 5 bases of the junction left unmatched. CDR3 size: 16 residues. The CDR3 reads CASSLEGAGGTDTQYF. CDR3 in DNA: TGTGCCAGCAGCTTAGAGGGGGCAGGGGGCACAGATACGCAGTATTTT.

The chain employs TRBV19 and TRBJ1-5, with TRBD1 matching 8 bases. Germline V lookup: CDR1 LNHDA, CDR2 SQIVND (reference sequence). J lost 2 bases, V lost 5 bases, and 11 bases had no gene match. The CDR3 consists of 17 residues. CDR3 coding DNA: TGTGCCAGTAGTCCCCGCCGGGACAGGCGAGGCAATCAGCCCCAGCATTTT. Its translation is CASSPRRDRRGNQPQHF.